This T cell receptor beta chain was sequenced in a study of T cell repertoires in cytomegalovirus infection. Study background: Recently described HLA-C-restricted plus well-studied HLA-B-restricted CMV epitopes were used.

The CDR3 runs to 14 residues. Germline loops: CDR1 MNHNY, CDR2 SVGAGI (reference sequence). V was pared by 7 bases and J by 8 bases, with 11 bases of the junction left unmatched. For this clonotype: What it binds is unknown.

Study-wide results and caveats: Summed frequency of shared TCR beta families picked out CMV carriers who also had the relevant HLA. The ex vivo response was dominated by HLA-C-restricted CMV-specific TCR beta clonotypes.

Via MiXCR, TCRdb re-called the reads, giving one row per CDR3 protein. The repertoire holds roughly 730,000 distinct CDR3 sequences, 30% to 35% seen once, with around a sixth in the top ten. This clonotype was sampled from a human donor in good health (CMV status not recorded). Some clones in this sample may be carry-over from other donors' samples. The chain links TRBV6-6 to TRBJ1-2; 9 nucleotides align to TRBD1. This material consisted of cultured PBMCs, taken from culture after CMV antigen stimulation. CDR3 sequence: CASTKRDRVTGYTF. The CDR3 region has the DNA TGTGCCAGCACCAAGCGGGACAGGGTTACGGGCTACACCTTC.